These T cell receptor beta chains were read from a single sample in a study of blood T cells in healthy people across ages. Each CDR3 protein gets one entry after TCRdb re-called the 5' RACE reads with MiXCR. The sample yields around 1,000,000 distinct CDR3 sequences, approximately 26% seen once. The sample was also reused in another study, on T cells of mothers and their children.

Sequenced material: blood. Receptors were obtained from a girl aged 2 to 9 in good health. The CDR3 runs from the conserved cysteine through the conserved F or W. The D gene is left open where the match is weak. The listing skips clone size in some rows; elsewhere it reads once, few, many or a size class.

NA	TRBV5-1	TRBJ2-5	few	CASSLFGHRSGTQYF	TGCGCCAGCAGCTTGTTCGGACACCGGTCGGGGACCCAGTACTTC
TRBD2	TRBV28	TRBJ2-5	NA	CAGSPGGQETQYF	TGTGCCGGCAGTCCGGGGGGCCAAGAGACCCAGTACTTC
TRBD1	TRBV4-2	TRBJ2-7	many	CASSPVQGAYEQYF	TGTGCCAGCAGCCCCGTTCAGGGGGCTTACGAGCAGTACTTC
TRBD2	TRBV6-1	TRBJ2-5	NA	CASTILAGEGKTQYF	TGTGCCAGCACCATACTAGCGGGAGAGGGAAAGACCCAGTACTTC
TRBD2	TRBV29-1	TRBJ2-1	NA	CSVLRETQYNEQFF	TGCAGCGTCCTGCGGGAGACACAATACAATGAGCAGTTCTTC
TRBD2	TRBV4-1	TRBJ2-7	NA	CASSRGLVGGEQYF	TGCGCCAGCAGCCGAGGACTAGTAGGTGGCGAGCAGTACTTC
NA	TRBV5-1	TRBJ2-4	NA	CASSSNRDAGIQYF	TGCGCCAGCAGCTCAAACAGGGATGCGGGCATTCAGTACTTC
TRBD2	TRBV20-1	TRBJ2-7	few	CSASGGGYEQYF	TGCAGTGCTAGCGGGGGGGGCTACGAGCAGTACTTC
TRBD1	TRBV5-1	TRBJ1-6	NA	CASSVTGQGREPLHF	TGCGCCAGCAGCGTTACGGGACAGGGGCGAGAACCCCTCCACTTT
TRBD1	TRBV4-1	TRBJ2-7	few	CASSQVGGQGYEQYF	TGCGCCAGCAGCCAAGTCGGGGGACAGGGCTACGAGCAGTACTTC
NA	TRBV10-3	TRBJ1-1	NA	CAISDLARGTEAFF	TGTGCCATCAGTGACTTGGCCAGGGGCACTGAAGCTTTCTTT
NA	TRBV20-1	TRBJ2-1	few	CSAISSRFSYNEQFF	TGCAGTGCCATCTCATCTAGGTTCTCGTACAATGAGCAGTTCTTC
TRBD1	TRBV5-1	TRBJ1-2	NA	CVSSNSPTGEYGYTF	TGCGTCAGCAGCAATTCTCCGACAGGGGAATATGGCTACACCTTC
NA	TRBV28	TRBJ2-3	few	CASSLSLTPDTQYF	TGTGCCAGCAGTTTATCCCTGACTCCAGATACGCAGTATTTT
TRBD1	TRBV29-1	TRBJ2-5	few	CSGRDSLKETQYF	TGCAGCGGAAGGGACAGTTTAAAAGAGACCCAGTACTTC
TRBD1	TRBV12-5	TRBJ1-1	NA	CASGFQGQGRTEAFF	TGTGCTAGTGGTTTTCAAGGACAGGGGAGAACTGAAGCTTTCTTT